The 6 T cell receptor beta chains below were found in one sample sequenced in a study of blood T cell repertoires in COVID-19. The assay was immunoSEQ multiplex PCR, and TCRdb's table has in-frame clones only and misses some. The sample holds nearly 45,000 clones, approximately 86% seen once. The source material was peripheral blood. The receptors were sampled from a woman aged 80 or over in a cohort sampled during active or convalescent COVID-19.

V is TRBV24-1 and J is TRBJ2-1, with 9 nucleotides matching TRBD2. The CDR3 extends over 16 amino acids. Germline CDR1 KGHDR, CDR2 SFDVKD. The V gene end was trimmed by 1 base and the J gene end by 6 bases; junction bases not matched to a gene: 6. CDR3 sequence (DNA): TGTGCCACCAGTGATTTTGATAGCGGGAGACCCAATGAGCAGTTCTTC. Protein sequence: CATSDFDSGRPNEQFF.

Points on this clone: The same CDR3 is also encoded by other DNA sequences in this sample. V usage is TRBV6-2 or TRBV6-3 and J usage is TRBJ1-6; D unclear. The CDR3 length is 12 residues. Germline CDR1 and CDR2: MNHEY and SVGEGT. V was cut by 0 bases and J by 10 bases, with 4 bases left in between. CDR3 protein: CASSYSESPLHF. Here the CDR3 DNA reads TGTGCCAGCAGTTACTCTGAGTCACCCCTCCACTTT.

The V gene is TRBV6-5, the J gene TRBJ1-6, with D possibly TRBD1 on 6 matching bases. The germline gives CDR1 MNHEY, CDR2 SVGAGI. CDR3 size: 16 residues. With 2 bases removed from V and 10 bases from J, the gap between germline ends came to 18 bases. The CDR3 nucleotides are TGTGCCAGCAGTTACGGATTGGGAGGGGACATCTCACCCCTCCACTTT. Translating gives CASSYGLGGDISPLHF.

The chain combines TRBV7-8 with TRBJ1-5; 8 positions agree with TRBD1. This CDR3 is built from 17 residues. V dropped 4 bases and J dropped 1; count of bases not matched to a gene: 9. CDR1 SGHVS and CDR2 FQNEAQ come from the germline V gene. CDR3 sequence: CASSYAGGLASNQPQHF. The CDR3 DNA follows: TGTGCCAGCAGCTACGCAGGGGGCCTGGCGAGCAATCAGCCCCAGCATTTT.

This sequence joins TRBV29-1 and TRBJ2-5, with TRBD2 matching over 9 bases. V dropped 8 bases and J dropped 5; count of bases not matched to a gene: 6. Germline CDR1 is SQVTM and CDR2 is ANQGSEA. There are 12 residues in the CDR3. CDR3 DNA sequence: TGCAGCACGGACAGCGGGGGGGAGACCCAGTACTTC. Translating gives CSTDSGGETQYF. Full variable domain (remainder filled in from reference TRBV29-1 and TRBJ2-5): SAVISQKPSRDICQRGTSLTIQCQVDSQVTMMFWYRQQPGQSLTLIATANQGSEATYESGFVIDKFPISRPNLTFSTLTVSNMSPEDSSIYLCSTDSGGETQYFGPGTRLLVL.

The chain employs TRBV12-3 or TRBV12-4 and TRBJ2-7, with 8 bases fitting TRBD1. The ends lost 4 bases at V and 8 bases at J; junction bases unmatched: 7. The CDR3 contains 13 residues. The CDR3 bases are TGTGCCAGCAGTTCAGGGGGCCTCTTGAAGCAGTACTTC. Protein sequence: CASSSGGLLKQYF.